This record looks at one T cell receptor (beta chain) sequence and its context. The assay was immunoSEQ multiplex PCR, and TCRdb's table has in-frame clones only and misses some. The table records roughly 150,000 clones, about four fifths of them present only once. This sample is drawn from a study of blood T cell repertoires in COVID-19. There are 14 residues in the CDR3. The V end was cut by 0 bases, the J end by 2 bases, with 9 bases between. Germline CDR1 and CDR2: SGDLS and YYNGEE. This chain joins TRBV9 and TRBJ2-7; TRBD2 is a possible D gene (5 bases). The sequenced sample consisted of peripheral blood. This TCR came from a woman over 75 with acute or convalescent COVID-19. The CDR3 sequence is CASSVGLPAYEQYF. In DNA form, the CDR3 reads TGTGCCAGCAGCGTAGGACTACCGGCCTACGAGCAGTACTTC.